The clone carrying this T cell receptor (beta chain) was counted at least ten times. Alpha and beta chains were covered, as first-strand cDNA relied on TRAV- and TRBV-specific primers. A constant-region primer paired with the V-primer adapter amplified TCRs over around 18 PCR cycles. It was by in vitro transcription that isolated mRNA was amplified. In TCRdb, the reads were re-called with MiXCR into one record per CDR3 protein. The sample records more than 90,000 distinct CDR3 sequences, around 20% being singletons. This sample's time point: after trial treatment. Treatment defined: LDRT plus nivolumab, ipilimumab, low-dose cyclophosphamide and aspirin (RACIN trial). The donors' regimen was nivolumab, ipilimumab, aspirin, low-dose cyclophosphamide and low-dose radiotherapy. This sample is drawn from a study of low-dose radiotherapy and immunotherapy resistance in tumors. Whole-study context: Intravenous nivolumab 240 mg every two weeks plus ipilimumab 1 mg/kg every six weeks was given to patients. Every two weeks, one day ahead of radiation and immunotherapy, cyclophosphamide 200 mg/m2 was given (intravenously).

This sample comprised PBMCs, obtained after low-dose radiotherapy plus immunotherapy. The sequence was obtained from a male donor with prostate cancer.

The CDR3 coding sequence is TGTGCCAGCAGCTTAGAGGGGTACATTCAGTACTTC. This sequence encodes CASSLEGYIQYF. The chain joins TRBV7-9 to TRBJ2-4, with D perhaps matching TRBD1 (5 bases). Germline V lookup: CDR1 SEHNR, CDR2 FQNEAQ (reference sequence). V was cut by 1 base and J by 8 bases, with 6 bases left in between. The CDR3 length is 12 residues.